This T cell receptor (beta chain) was sequenced in a study of cytomegalovirus exposure and HLA in healthy donors. Primers: 60 Vbeta forward and 13 Jbeta reverse. The protocol was immunoSEQ multiplex PCR, while the TCRdb copy is restricted to in-frame clones and leaves out a portion. The sample carries about 160,000 clones, approximately 78% recorded once. Germline CDR1 reads SGHAT; CDR2 reads FQNNGV. This CDR3 has 15 amino acids. With V trimmed by 2 bases and J by 6 bases, 5 bases remained unmatched. V gene TRBV11-2 combines with J gene TRBJ2-2; 8 nucleotides agree with TRBD2. The sequenced material came from PBMCs. The TCR sequence derives from a woman in her thirties or forties in good health and CMV-seronegative. The CDR3 protein is CASSLSGGRAGELFF. The CDR3 nucleotides are TGTGCCAGCAGCTTAAGCGGGGGAAGGGCCGGGGAGCTGTTTTTT.